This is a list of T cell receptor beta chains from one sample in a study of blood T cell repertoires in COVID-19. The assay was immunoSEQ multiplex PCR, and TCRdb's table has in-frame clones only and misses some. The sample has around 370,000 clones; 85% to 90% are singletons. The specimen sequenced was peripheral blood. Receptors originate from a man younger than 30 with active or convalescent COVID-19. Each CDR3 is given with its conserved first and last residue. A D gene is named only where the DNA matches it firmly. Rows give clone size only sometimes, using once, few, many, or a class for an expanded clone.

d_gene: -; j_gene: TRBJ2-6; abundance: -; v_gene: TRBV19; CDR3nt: TGTGCCAGTAGTAAACCGGGACGGGGGTCGGGGGCCAACGTCCTGACTTTC; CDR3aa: CASSKPGRGSGANVLTF
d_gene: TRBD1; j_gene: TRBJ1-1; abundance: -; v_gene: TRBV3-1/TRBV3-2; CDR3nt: TGTGCCAGCAGCCAAGTCAGGGGGCACAACACTGAAGCTTTCTTT; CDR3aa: CASSQVRGHNTEAFF
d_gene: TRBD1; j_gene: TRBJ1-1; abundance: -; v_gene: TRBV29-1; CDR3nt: TGCAGCGCCCCGACAGGGGCGGGCACTGAAGCTTTCTTT; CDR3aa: CSAPTGAGTEAFF
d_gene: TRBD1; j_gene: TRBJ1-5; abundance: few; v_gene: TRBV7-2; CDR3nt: TGTGCCAGCAGCTTAGGTTTTGGACAGGGGTTTCGCAATCAGCCCCAGCATTTT; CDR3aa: CASSLGFGQGFRNQPQHF
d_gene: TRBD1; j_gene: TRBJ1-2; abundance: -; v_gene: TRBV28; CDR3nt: TGTGCCAGCAGGCCCCAACCGGGACAGCAAGCTTCTAACTATGGCTACACCTTC; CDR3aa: CASRPQPGQQASNYGYTF
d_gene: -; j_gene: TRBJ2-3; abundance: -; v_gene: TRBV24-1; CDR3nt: TGTGCCACCAGTGACCCCGGGACTAGCACAGATACGCAGTATTTT; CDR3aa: CATSDPGTSTDTQYF
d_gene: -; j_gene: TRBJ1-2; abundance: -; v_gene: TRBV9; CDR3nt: TGTGCCAGCAGCCCCCGCGGGGCTAACTATGGCTACACCTTC; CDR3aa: CASSPRGANYGYTF
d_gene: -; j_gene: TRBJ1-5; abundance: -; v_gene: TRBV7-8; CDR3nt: TGTGCCAGCAGCTTAATGGGGAGGGACGGACGCAATCAGCCCCAGCATTTT; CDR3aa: CASSLMGRDGRNQPQHF
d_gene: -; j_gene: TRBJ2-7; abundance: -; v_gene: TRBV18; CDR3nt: TGTGCCAGCTCACCCGACAGGTACGAGCAGTACTTC; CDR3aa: CASSPDRYEQYF
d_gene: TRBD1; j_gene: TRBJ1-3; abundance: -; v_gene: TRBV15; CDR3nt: TGTGCCACCAGCAGAGATTGGACAGGCCGATACTCTGGAAACACCATATATTTT; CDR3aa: CATSRDWTGRYSGNTIYF
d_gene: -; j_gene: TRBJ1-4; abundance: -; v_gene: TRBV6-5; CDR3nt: TGTGCCAGCAGTTACTCGAGGCAGGGAAAGGAAAAACTGTTTTTT; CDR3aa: CASSYSRQGKEKLFF
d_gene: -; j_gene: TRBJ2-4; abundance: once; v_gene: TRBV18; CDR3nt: TGTGCCAGCTCAGCTGACTCCTCCGGGAACATTCAGTACTTC; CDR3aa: CASSADSSGNIQYF
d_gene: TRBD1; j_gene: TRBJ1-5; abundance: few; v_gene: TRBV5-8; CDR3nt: TGTGCCAGCAGCTCCGGGACAGGGTTATTTAGCAATCAGCCCCAGCATTTT; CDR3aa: CASSSGTGLFSNQPQHF
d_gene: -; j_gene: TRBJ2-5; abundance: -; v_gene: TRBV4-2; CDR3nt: TGTGCCAGCAGCCAAGTATCCGGAGGACAAGAGACCCAGTACTTC; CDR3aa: CASSQVSGGQETQYF
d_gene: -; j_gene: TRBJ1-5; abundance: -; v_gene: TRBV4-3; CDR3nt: TGCGCCAGCAGCCAAGATCGCGCAGGGGTTAATCAGCCCCAGCATTTT; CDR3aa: CASSQDRAGVNQPQHF
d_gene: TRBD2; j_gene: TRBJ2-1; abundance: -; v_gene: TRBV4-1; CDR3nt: TGCGCCAGCAGCCAAGGCCGAGGGACTAGCGGGATTTTCTATGAGCAGTTCTTC; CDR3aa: CASSQGRGTSGIFYEQFF
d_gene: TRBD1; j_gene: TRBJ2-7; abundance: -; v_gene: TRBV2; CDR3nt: TGTGCCAGCACCGGGGACAGGACCTCCTACGAGCAGTACTTC; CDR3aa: CASTGDRTSYEQYF
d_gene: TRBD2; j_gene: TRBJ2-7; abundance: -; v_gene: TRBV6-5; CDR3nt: TGTGCCAGCAAGGGACTAGCCTCCGCCTACGAGCAGTACTTC; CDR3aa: CASKGLASAYEQYF
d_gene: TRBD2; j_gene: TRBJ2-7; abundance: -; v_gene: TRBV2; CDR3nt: TGTGCCAGCAAGGTAGCGGGGACCTACGAGCAGTACTTC; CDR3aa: CASKVAGTYEQYF
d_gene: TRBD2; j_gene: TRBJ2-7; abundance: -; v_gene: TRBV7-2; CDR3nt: TGTGCCAGCAGCTTTAGCGGGAAAACCTACGAGCAGTACTTC; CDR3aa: CASSFSGKTYEQYF
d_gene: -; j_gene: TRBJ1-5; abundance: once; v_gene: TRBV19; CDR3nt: TGTGCCAGCCGCTGGGGAGTTAGCAATCAGCCCCAGCATTTT; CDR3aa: CASRWGVSNQPQHF
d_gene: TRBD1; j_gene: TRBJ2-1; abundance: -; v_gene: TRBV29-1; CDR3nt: TGCAGCGTTGTCTCAGGGGGTGGTGAGCAGTTCTTC; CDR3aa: CSVVSGGGEQFF
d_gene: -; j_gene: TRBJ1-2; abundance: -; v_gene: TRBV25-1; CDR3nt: TGTGCCAGCAGTGACCCGGGGTTCTATGGCTACACCTTC; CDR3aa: CASSDPGFYGYTF
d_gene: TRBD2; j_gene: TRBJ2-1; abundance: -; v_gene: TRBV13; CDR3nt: TGTGCCAGCAGCCTCTACGGGACTAGCGGGCGCTACAATGAGCAGTTCTTC; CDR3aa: CASSLYGTSGRYNEQFF
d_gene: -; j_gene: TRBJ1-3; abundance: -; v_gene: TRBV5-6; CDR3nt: TGTGCCAGCAGCCTGCAGGGGCCCACCATATATTTT; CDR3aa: CASSLQGPTIYF
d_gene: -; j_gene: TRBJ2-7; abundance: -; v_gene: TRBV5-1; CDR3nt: TGCGCCAGCAGCCGCGAAAGAACCTACGAGCAGTACTTC; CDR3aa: CASSRERTYEQYF
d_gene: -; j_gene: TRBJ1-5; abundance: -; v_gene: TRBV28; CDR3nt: TGTGCCAGCGCGGCACAAAGTTATCAGCCCCAGCATTTT; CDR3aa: CASAAQSYQPQHF
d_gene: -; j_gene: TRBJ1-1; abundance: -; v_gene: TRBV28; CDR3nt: TGTGCCAGCAGCCCCACCCGGACTGAAGCTTTCTTT; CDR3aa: CASSPTRTEAFF
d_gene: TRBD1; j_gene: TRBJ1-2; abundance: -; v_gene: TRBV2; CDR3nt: TGTGCCAGCGATTCTGGACAGGGTATTTTCTATGGCTACACCTTC; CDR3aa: CASDSGQGIFYGYTF
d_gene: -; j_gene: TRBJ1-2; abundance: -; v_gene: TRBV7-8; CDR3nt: TGTGCCAGCAGCTTAGGAACCAGGGAGGACTATGGCTACACCTTC; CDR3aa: CASSLGTREDYGYTF
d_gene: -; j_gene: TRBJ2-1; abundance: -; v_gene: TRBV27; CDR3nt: TGTGCCAGCAGTACCCCAGGGTCAGGCTACAATGAGCAGTTCTTC; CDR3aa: CASSTPGSGYNEQFF
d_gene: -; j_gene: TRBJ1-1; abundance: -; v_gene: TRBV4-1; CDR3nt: TGCGCCAGCAGTCGCGGCGCAAACGCTGAAGCTTTCTTT; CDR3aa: CASSRGANAEAFF
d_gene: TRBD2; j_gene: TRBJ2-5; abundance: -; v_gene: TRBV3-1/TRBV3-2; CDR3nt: TGTGCCAGCAGCCACCTAAAAGCGGGACCAGGACTAGAAGAGACCCAGTACTTC; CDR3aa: CASSHLKAGPGLEETQYF
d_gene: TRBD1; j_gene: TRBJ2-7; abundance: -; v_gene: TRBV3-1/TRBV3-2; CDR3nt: TGTGCCAGCAGCGAAGGACAGGACGTTCTGGGGCAGTACTTC; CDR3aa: CASSEGQDVLGQYF
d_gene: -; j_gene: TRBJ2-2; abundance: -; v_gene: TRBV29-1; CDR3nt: TGCAGCGGGTCCAGAGGGCTCGCCGGGGAGCTGTTTTTT; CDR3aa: CSGSRGLAGELFF
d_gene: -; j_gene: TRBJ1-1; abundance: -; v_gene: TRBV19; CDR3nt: TGTGCCAGTAGTATGGACAGTAACACTGAAGCTTTCTTT; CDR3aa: CASSMDSNTEAFF
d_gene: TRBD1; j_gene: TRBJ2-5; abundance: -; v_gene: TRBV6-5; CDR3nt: TGTGCCAGCAGTTTATCCGGGACAGGGAACCAAGAGACCCAGTACTTC; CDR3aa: CASSLSGTGNQETQYF
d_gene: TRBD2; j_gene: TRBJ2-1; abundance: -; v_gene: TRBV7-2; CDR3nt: TGTGCCAGCAGCTCCCGGAGCGCGGGAGGGCGCTATGAGCAGTTCTTC; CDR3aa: CASSSRSAGGRYEQFF
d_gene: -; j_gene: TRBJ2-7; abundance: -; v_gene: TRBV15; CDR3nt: TGTGCCACCAGCAGAGCGGACGGGACCTACGAGCAGTACTTC; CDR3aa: CATSRADGTYEQYF
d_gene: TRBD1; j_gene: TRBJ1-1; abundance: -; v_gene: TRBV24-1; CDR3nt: TGTGCCACCAGACAGGGGCTAGGGGACACTGAAGCTTTCTTT; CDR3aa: CATRQGLGDTEAFF
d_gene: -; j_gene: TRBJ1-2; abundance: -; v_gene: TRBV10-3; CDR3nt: TGTGCCATCAGTGCTACGGCGGCCCGCTATGGCTACACCTTC; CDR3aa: CAISATAARYGYTF
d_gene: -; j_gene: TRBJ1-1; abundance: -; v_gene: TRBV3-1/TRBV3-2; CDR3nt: TGTGCCAGCAGCAGAACTGACACTGAAGCTTTCTTT; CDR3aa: CASSRTDTEAFF
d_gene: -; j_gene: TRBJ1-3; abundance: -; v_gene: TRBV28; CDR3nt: TGTGCCAGCACACCAGGGATCAAGGGTCGGAGCTCTGGAAACACCATATATTTT; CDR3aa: CASTPGIKGRSSGNTIYF
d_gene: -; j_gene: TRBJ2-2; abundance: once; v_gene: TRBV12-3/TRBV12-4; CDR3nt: TGTGCCAGCAGCCGTACGAACACCGGGGAGCTGTTTTTT; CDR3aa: CASSRTNTGELFF
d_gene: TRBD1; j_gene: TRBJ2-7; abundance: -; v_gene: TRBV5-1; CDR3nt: TGCGCCAGCAGCACGGGACAGGGTTCCTACGAGCAGTACTTC; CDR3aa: CASSTGQGSYEQYF
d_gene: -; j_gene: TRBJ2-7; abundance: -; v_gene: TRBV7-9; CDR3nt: TGTGCCAGCAGCTTAATGGGGGCTTACGAGCAGTACTTC; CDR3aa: CASSLMGAYEQYF
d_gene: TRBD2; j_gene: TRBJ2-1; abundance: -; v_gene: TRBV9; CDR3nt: TGTGCCAGCAGCGTATACGGGGGGACTTACAATGAGCAGTTCTTC; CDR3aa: CASSVYGGTYNEQFF
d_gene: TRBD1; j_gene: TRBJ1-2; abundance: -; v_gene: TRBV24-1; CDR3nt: TGTGCCACCAGTGACCCGACAGGGGTGAATGGCTACACCTTC; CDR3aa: CATSDPTGVNGYTF
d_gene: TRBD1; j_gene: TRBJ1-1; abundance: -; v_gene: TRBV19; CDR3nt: TGTGCCAGTAGTCCTCGACAGGGTATGAACACTGAAGCTTTCTTT; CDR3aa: CASSPRQGMNTEAFF
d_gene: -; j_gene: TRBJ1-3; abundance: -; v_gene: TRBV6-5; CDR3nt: TGTGCCAGCATGAGAGGCAACGCGGGGAACACCATATATTTT; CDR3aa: CASMRGNAGNTIYF